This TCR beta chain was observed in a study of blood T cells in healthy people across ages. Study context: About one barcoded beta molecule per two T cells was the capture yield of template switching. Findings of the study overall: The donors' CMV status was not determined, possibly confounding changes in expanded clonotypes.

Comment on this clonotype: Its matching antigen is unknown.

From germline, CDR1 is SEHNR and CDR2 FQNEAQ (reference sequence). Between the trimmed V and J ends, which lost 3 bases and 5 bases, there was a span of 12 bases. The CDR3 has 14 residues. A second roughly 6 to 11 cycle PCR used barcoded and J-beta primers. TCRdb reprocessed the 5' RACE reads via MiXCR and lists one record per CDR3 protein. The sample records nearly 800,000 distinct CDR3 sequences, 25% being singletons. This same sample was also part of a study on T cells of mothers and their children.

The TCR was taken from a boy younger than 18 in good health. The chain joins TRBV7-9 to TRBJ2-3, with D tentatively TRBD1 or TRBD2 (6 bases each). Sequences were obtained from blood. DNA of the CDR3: TGTGCCAGCAGCTTCCAGGGGCGGGGAGATACGCAGTATTTT. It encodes CASSFQGRGDTQYF.